This T cell receptor (beta chain) is from a study of blood T cell repertoires in COVID-19. Across the whole study: Spain, Italy and the United States supplied samples that represented acute and convalescent COVID-19.

Germline loops: CDR1 SGHTA, CDR2 FQGTGA. Trimming cost V 2 bases and J 7 bases, with 6 bases left between them. The CDR3 is 12 residues long. In the original processing: It was from reference gene primer amplification that nucleated cell counts were estimated. The table came from immunoSEQ multiplex PCR; TCRdb's copy has only in-frame clones and leaves some out. That table gives V, J and clone size, and the DNA gave D and trimming. The table records 150,000 to 200,000 clones, approximately 88% of them present only once. V and J are TRBV7-3 and TRBJ2-1; D gene uncertain. This TCR came from a man in his fifties or sixties with acute or convalescent COVID-19. Sequenced material: peripheral blood. The CDR3 DNA follows: TGTGCCAGCAGCTTACCGAGTAATGAGCAGTTCTTC. Protein product: CASSLPSNEQFF.